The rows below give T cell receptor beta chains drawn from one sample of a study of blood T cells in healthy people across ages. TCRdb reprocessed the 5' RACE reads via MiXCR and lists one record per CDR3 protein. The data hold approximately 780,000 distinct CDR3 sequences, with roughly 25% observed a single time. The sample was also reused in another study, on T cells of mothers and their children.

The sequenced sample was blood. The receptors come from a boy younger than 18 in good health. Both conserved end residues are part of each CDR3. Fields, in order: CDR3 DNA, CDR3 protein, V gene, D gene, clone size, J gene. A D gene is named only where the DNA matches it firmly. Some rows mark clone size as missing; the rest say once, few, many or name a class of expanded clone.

cdr3_nt: TGCAGCGTTCGGCCAGGGGGGAAGAACACTGAAGCTTTCTTT
cdr3_aa: CSVRPGGKNTEAFF
v_call: TRBV29-1
d_call: TRBD1
clone_size: few
j_call: TRBJ1-1

cdr3_nt: TGTGCCAGCAGTCCCCCCCTATCTTCAGGATACGAGCAGTACTTC
cdr3_aa: CASSPPLSSGYEQYF
v_call: TRBV28
d_call: NA
clone_size: NA
j_call: TRBJ2-7

cdr3_nt: TGTGCCAGCAGTTTTAGACTAGCGGGGGGGCCGGATGAGCAGTTCTTC
cdr3_aa: CASSFRLAGGPDEQFF
v_call: TRBV12-3/TRBV12-4
d_call: TRBD2
clone_size: NA
j_call: TRBJ2-1

cdr3_nt: TGCGCCAGCAGCCCGCCCGGGACAGGGGCCTCTGGCGAGCAGTACTTC
cdr3_aa: CASSPPGTGASGEQYF
v_call: TRBV5-1
d_call: TRBD1
clone_size: NA
j_call: TRBJ2-7

cdr3_nt: TGTGCCATCAGTGAGTGGACAGGATATAATTCACCCCTCCACTTT
cdr3_aa: CAISEWTGYNSPLHF
v_call: TRBV10-3
d_call: TRBD1
clone_size: NA
j_call: TRBJ1-6

cdr3_nt: TGTGCCAGCAGCTCACCAGGGGAGACGGACAAAAACATTCAGTACTTC
cdr3_aa: CASSSPGETDKNIQYF
v_call: TRBV7-3
d_call: NA
clone_size: few
j_call: TRBJ2-4

cdr3_nt: TGTGCCAGCAGTTCGGGACAGGACGAGCAGTACTTC
cdr3_aa: CASSSGQDEQYF
v_call: TRBV12-3/TRBV12-4
d_call: TRBD1
clone_size: NA
j_call: TRBJ2-7

cdr3_nt: TGTGCCAGCAGCCGGGCTAGTACGCAGTATTTT
cdr3_aa: CASSRASTQYF
v_call: TRBV12-3/TRBV12-4
d_call: NA
clone_size: NA
j_call: TRBJ2-3

cdr3_nt: TGTGCCAGCAGTTTTGGGGCAGGGACCACTGAAGCTTTCTTT
cdr3_aa: CASSFGAGTTEAFF
v_call: TRBV12-3/TRBV12-4
d_call: NA
clone_size: NA
j_call: TRBJ1-1

cdr3_nt: TGCGCCAGCACAGGGGCGGTTGAGCAGTTCTTC
cdr3_aa: CASTGAVEQFF
v_call: TRBV5-1
d_call: NA
clone_size: many
j_call: TRBJ2-1

cdr3_nt: TGTGCCACCAGTGATTTTGAGAACACTGGGGAGACCCAGTACTTC
cdr3_aa: CATSDFENTGETQYF
v_call: TRBV24-1
d_call: NA
clone_size: few
j_call: TRBJ2-5

cdr3_nt: TGCAGCGCCAATCTACAGGGGGCTACTCTGGACTACGAGCAGTACTTC
cdr3_aa: CSANLQGATLDYEQYF
v_call: TRBV29-1
d_call: TRBD1
clone_size: few
j_call: TRBJ2-7

cdr3_nt: TGTGCCAGCAGGCCTCAGGACACCGGGGAGCTGTTTTTT
cdr3_aa: CASRPQDTGELFF
v_call: TRBV12-3/TRBV12-4
d_call: NA
clone_size: few
j_call: TRBJ2-2

cdr3_nt: TGTGCCAGCAGTTACTCCGGACGGAATAATGAAAAACTGTTTTTT
cdr3_aa: CASSYSGRNNEKLFF
v_call: TRBV6-5
d_call: NA
clone_size: few
j_call: TRBJ1-4

cdr3_nt: TGCGCCAGCAGCCCAATCGTCCGGGTTGCGACTAATGAAAAACTGTTTTTT
cdr3_aa: CASSPIVRVATNEKLFF
v_call: TRBV4-1
d_call: NA
clone_size: NA
j_call: TRBJ1-4

cdr3_nt: TGTGCCAGCAGAAGCAGGGTTACCGGGGAGCTGTTTTTT
cdr3_aa: CASRSRVTGELFF
v_call: TRBV6-1
d_call: NA
clone_size: few
j_call: TRBJ2-2

cdr3_nt: TGTGCCAGCATCAGGTCCACAGATACGCAGTATTTT
cdr3_aa: CASIRSTDTQYF
v_call: TRBV2
d_call: NA
clone_size: NA
j_call: TRBJ2-3

cdr3_nt: TGTGCCAGCAGTTACTCGAGGACTCCTCGTGGGGCCCAGCATTTT
cdr3_aa: CASSYSRTPRGAQHF
v_call: TRBV6-2/TRBV6-3
d_call: NA
clone_size: few
j_call: TRBJ1-5

cdr3_nt: TGTGCCAGCAGTGGTTGGGGGGAGCCCCAGCATTTT
cdr3_aa: CASSGWGEPQHF
v_call: TRBV6-5
d_call: NA
clone_size: NA
j_call: TRBJ1-5

cdr3_nt: TGCGCCAGCAGCTTGGGAGACAGGGAAGCGACCCAGTACTTC
cdr3_aa: CASSLGDREATQYF
v_call: TRBV5-1
d_call: TRBD1
clone_size: NA
j_call: TRBJ2-5

cdr3_nt: TGTGCCAGCAGTTACGACAGGGGCGGCACTGAAGCTTTCTTT
cdr3_aa: CASSYDRGGTEAFF
v_call: TRBV6-5
d_call: TRBD1
clone_size: NA
j_call: TRBJ1-1

cdr3_nt: TGTGCCATCAGTTCCGGGACTCTTTCACCCCTCCACTTT
cdr3_aa: CAISSGTLSPLHF
v_call: TRBV10-3
d_call: NA
clone_size: NA
j_call: TRBJ1-6

cdr3_nt: TGTGCCAGCAGTTCACTAGCGGCGGAAGAGACCCAGTACTTC
cdr3_aa: CASSSLAAEETQYF
v_call: TRBV2
d_call: TRBD2
clone_size: NA
j_call: TRBJ2-5

cdr3_nt: TGCGCCAGCAGCTACACAGGGAACGAGCAGTACTTC
cdr3_aa: CASSYTGNEQYF
v_call: TRBV5-1
d_call: NA
clone_size: few
j_call: TRBJ2-7

cdr3_nt: TGTGCCAGCACCGAGGTAGGGCGCCTCTACGAGCAGTACTTC
cdr3_aa: CASTEVGRLYEQYF
v_call: TRBV28
d_call: NA
clone_size: few
j_call: TRBJ2-7

cdr3_nt: TGTGCCTGGACCCAAGGGGGCAAACCTGAAGCTTTCTTT
cdr3_aa: CAWTQGGKPEAFF
v_call: TRBV30
d_call: TRBD1
clone_size: NA
j_call: TRBJ1-1

cdr3_nt: TGTGCCAGCAGCCAAGCTTCATTAGGGGGGTTTAATGAAAAACTGTTTTTT
cdr3_aa: CASSQASLGGFNEKLFF
v_call: TRBV14
d_call: NA
clone_size: NA
j_call: TRBJ1-4

cdr3_nt: TGTGCCAGCAGTTACTCGGGGAGGAATGGGGGCACTGAAGCTTTCTTT
cdr3_aa: CASSYSGRNGGTEAFF
v_call: TRBV6-5
d_call: NA
clone_size: few
j_call: TRBJ1-1

cdr3_nt: TGTGCCAGTAGCCCGGTGGGGCTCTCTGGGGCCAACGTCCTGACTTTC
cdr3_aa: CASSPVGLSGANVLTF
v_call: TRBV19
d_call: NA
clone_size: once
j_call: TRBJ2-6

cdr3_nt: TGCGCCAGCAGCCAACTTGGACTAGCGGGGGGGCCGAGGCAAGAGACCCAGTACTTC
cdr3_aa: CASSQLGLAGGPRQETQYF
v_call: TRBV4-1
d_call: TRBD2
clone_size: NA
j_call: TRBJ2-5

cdr3_nt: TGTGCCTCTTCCGGACAGGGCTCCTACGAGCAGTACTTC
cdr3_aa: CASSGQGSYEQYF
v_call: TRBV18
d_call: TRBD1
clone_size: many
j_call: TRBJ2-7

cdr3_nt: TGCGCCAGCAGTGAGTCTAGTGAGCGATCAAACACCGGGGAGCTGTTTTTT
cdr3_aa: CASSESSERSNTGELFF
v_call: TRBV10-2
d_call: NA
clone_size: NA
j_call: TRBJ2-2

cdr3_nt: TGTGCCAGCAGCTTGGGCTCAGGGCCTAGAGAAAAACTGTTTTTT
cdr3_aa: CASSLGSGPREKLFF
v_call: TRBV11-2
d_call: NA
clone_size: NA
j_call: TRBJ1-4

cdr3_nt: TGTGCCAGCGCGGGACAGAGCTCCTACGAGCAGTACTTC
cdr3_aa: CASAGQSSYEQYF
v_call: TRBV2
d_call: NA
clone_size: NA
j_call: TRBJ2-7

cdr3_nt: TGTGCCAGCAGTTCCCCCGGGGGGGTTGGGGGGCCCCAGCATTTT
cdr3_aa: CASSSPGGVGGPQHF
v_call: TRBV6-6
d_call: NA
clone_size: NA
j_call: TRBJ1-5

cdr3_nt: TGTGCCAGCAGTTACTCGAGACAGGGAGTAGGCTATGGCTACACCTTC
cdr3_aa: CASSYSRQGVGYGYTF
v_call: TRBV6-5
d_call: TRBD1
clone_size: few
j_call: TRBJ1-2

cdr3_nt: TGTGCCAGCACCCGGACAGGGGTGTCTGGCAATGAGCAGTTCTTC
cdr3_aa: CASTRTGVSGNEQFF
v_call: TRBV12-3/TRBV12-4
d_call: TRBD1
clone_size: few
j_call: TRBJ2-1

cdr3_nt: TGTGCCAGCTGCCGGGACAGCGTTCATGAAAAACTGTTTTTT
cdr3_aa: CASCRDSVHEKLFF
v_call: TRBV12-3/TRBV12-4
d_call: TRBD1
clone_size: NA
j_call: TRBJ1-4